The 5 T cell receptor beta chains in this list originate from one sample, sequenced in a study of Graves' ophthalmopathy and Graves' hyperthyroidism. TCR beta CDR3 regions were amplified from RNA transcripts. RT-PCR with HTBI primers came first, then second-round multiplex PCR. TCRdb redid the calling of the multiplex PCR reads with MiXCR, one entry per CDR3 protein. Among about 400,000 distinct CDR3 sequences listed, about 17% were seen once. The specimen sequenced was peripheral blood. The receptors here all came from a young woman with Graves' ophthalmopathy.

In its sample, this clonotype was seen many times. The CDR3 nucleotides are TGTGCCAGCAGTTTACAGGCGACAGGGGTCGGGGAGACCCAGTACTTC. Its translation is CASSLQATGVGETQYF. The chain is built from TRBV27 and TRBJ2-5; 8 nucleotides align to TRBD1. V lost 2 bases, J lost 5 bases, and 10 bases stayed unmatched. The CDR3 consists of 16 residues. Germline lookup yields CDR1 MNHEY and CDR2 SMNVEV (reference sequence).

Many counts were recorded for this clonotype. This chain links TRBV27 with TRBJ1-1, with D perhaps matching TRBD1 (6 bases). Trimming shortened V by 3 bases and J by 1 base, and 12 bases separated the two germline ends. Per the germline V gene, CDR1 is MNHEY and CDR2 is SMNVEV (reference sequence). This CDR3 contains 15 residues. CDR3 amino acids: CASSFEGGQNTEAFF. CDR3 DNA: TGTGCCAGCAGTTTCGAGGGGGGCCAGAACACTGAAGCTTTCTTT.

The sample holds many counts of this clonotype. The chain is built from TRBV13 and TRBJ1-1; 7 nucleotides agree with TRBD1. The CDR3 sequence is 15 residues long. The V gene's germline CDR1 is PRHDT and CDR2 FYEKMQ (reference sequence). V lost 4 bases to trimming and J lost 2 bases; unmatched junction nucleotides: 7. CDR3 in amino acids: CASSSTQGTNTEAFF. CDR3 in DNA: TGTGCCAGCAGCTCCACACAGGGGACCAACACTGAAGCTTTCTTT.

At least ten counts were recorded for this clonotype. V is TRBV20-1 and J is TRBJ2-5, with 7 bases matching TRBD1. The CDR3 covers 12 residues. With V trimmed by 4 bases and J by 5 bases, 4 bases remained unmatched. Germline CDR1 reads DFQATT; CDR2 reads SNEGSKA (reference sequence). This CDR3 is CSATFRGETQYF. The CDR3 nucleotides read TGCAGTGCTACATTCAGGGGGGAGACCCAGTACTTC.

This clonotype was seen repeatedly, ten times or more. V gene TRBV5-1 combines with J gene TRBJ2-7; the D gene could be TRBD1 or TRBD2 (5 bases each). V lost 4 bases, J lost 1 base, and 15 bases lay in between. Germline values: CDR1 SGHRS, CDR2 YFSETQ. The CDR3 consists of 15 residues. The CDR3 nucleotides read TGCGCCAGCAGCCTCGGGACGGATACTTCCTACGAGCAGTACTTC. As protein: CASSLGTDTSYEQYF.